This is a list of T cell receptor beta chains from one sample in a study of a mutant IDH1 vaccine in newly diagnosed glioma. No antigen has been assigned to these receptors. The method was immunoSEQ multiplex PCR; TCRdb's version includes in-frame clones alone and lacks a portion of them. The repertoire holds tens of thousands of clones, with about four fifths as singletons. The sequencing used PBMCs, collected from a glioma patient whose treatment included an IDH1 peptide vaccine. The receptors derive from a man aged 50 or older with glioma. Both conserved end residues are part of each CDR3. The D gene is left open where the match is weak. Rows give clone size only sometimes, using once, few, many, or a class for an expanded clone.

j_call: TRBJ2-1; clone_size: NA; d_call: NA; v_call: TRBV18; cdr3_aa: CASLTSAAGNEQFF; cdr3_nt: TGTGCCAGCTTGACTAGTGCGGCTGGCAATGAGCAGTTCTTC
j_call: TRBJ2-7; clone_size: NA; d_call: NA; v_call: TRBV19; cdr3_aa: CASGGLEVNEQYF; cdr3_nt: TGTGCCAGTGGGGGCTTGGAGGTGAACGAGCAGTACTTC
j_call: TRBJ2-7; clone_size: NA; d_call: NA; v_call: TRBV27; cdr3_aa: CASSFAGSVGREQYF; cdr3_nt: TGTGCCAGCAGTTTTGCGGGGTCTGTTGGTCGCGAGCAGTACTTC
j_call: TRBJ2-5; clone_size: NA; d_call: TRBD2; v_call: TRBV7-9; cdr3_aa: CASSPIGGRAGETQYF; cdr3_nt: TGTGCCAGCAGCCCCATCGGCGGGAGGGCCGGAGAGACCCAGTACTTC
j_call: TRBJ2-7; clone_size: NA; d_call: TRBD1; v_call: TRBV4-3; cdr3_aa: CASSQDRTGPYEQYF; cdr3_nt: TGCGCCAGCAGCCAAGATAGGACAGGGCCCTACGAGCAGTACTTC
j_call: TRBJ2-7; clone_size: NA; d_call: NA; v_call: TRBV27; cdr3_aa: CASSSLDNYEQYF; cdr3_nt: TGTGCCAGCAGTTCCTTAGATAACTACGAGCAGTACTTC
j_call: TRBJ2-5; clone_size: NA; d_call: NA; v_call: TRBV7-2; cdr3_aa: CASSLVTETQYF; cdr3_nt: TGTGCCAGCAGCTTAGTAACGGAGACCCAGTACTTC
j_call: TRBJ2-2; clone_size: NA; d_call: NA; v_call: TRBV19; cdr3_aa: CASSPLPSGELFF; cdr3_nt: TGTGCCAGTAGTCCACTTCCCTCCGGGGAGCTGTTTTTT
j_call: TRBJ1-2; clone_size: many; d_call: TRBD1; v_call: TRBV19; cdr3_aa: CAVGQGGGYTF; cdr3_nt: TGTGCGGTGGGACAGGGAGGTGGCTACACCTTC
j_call: TRBJ1-1; clone_size: NA; d_call: TRBD1; v_call: TRBV4-1; cdr3_aa: CASSQEGTRGLGEAFF; cdr3_nt: TGCGCCAGCAGCCAGGAAGGGACCAGGGGGTTAGGTGAAGCTTTCTTT
j_call: TRBJ2-1; clone_size: NA; d_call: NA; v_call: TRBV2; cdr3_aa: CASSEGRGFAGSYNEQFF; cdr3_nt: TGTGCCAGCAGTGAAGGGAGAGGGTTTGCGGGGTCCTACAATGAGCAGTTCTTC